Below, 15 T cell receptor beta chains from the same sample are listed, as sequenced in a study of Ad26.COV2.S vaccination and SARS-CoV-2 variants. Treatment given: over 15 received Ad26.COV2.S at low or high dose, single or two shots; about 5 received placebo; per-sample allocation not given. Day 63 after the first vaccine or placebo injection was the time point for sampling. This table comes from immunoSEQ multiplex PCR, and its TCRdb copy is limited to in-frame clones, with some not included. Of 350,000 to 400,000 clones in the sample, roughly nine tenths were seen once. Sequencing was performed on peripheral blood, taken in a trial of Ad26.COV2.S vaccine versus placebo. The receptors here all came from a person aged 18-65 years who received the Ad26.COV2.S COVID-19 vaccine or a placebo.

The V and J genes are TRBV7-9 and TRBJ2-3; D unclear. Germline CDR1 is SEHNR and CDR2 is FQNEAQ (reference sequence). Trimming removed 2 bases at V and 5 bases at J, with 8 bases between. This CDR3 region has 13 residues. The CDR3 DNA sequence: TGTGCCAGCAGCTTAAATGGTGGAGATACGCAGTATTTT. The encoded protein is CASSLNGGDTQYF.

For the CDR3, the DNA is TGTGCCAGCAGTTACTGGTCGACTAGCGAGTACAATGAGCAGTTCTTC. This sequence encodes CASSYWSTSEYNEQFF. The chain uses TRBV6-2 or TRBV6-3 and TRBJ2-1; 8 bases line up with TRBD2. CDR1 MNHEY and CDR2 SVGEGT come from the germline V gene. This CDR3 region has 16 residues. Trimming removed 1 base from V and 4 bases from J; junction bases left unmatched: 6.

This clone was counted only a few times. The rearrangement links TRBV5-1 to TRBJ1-1, with 8 bases lining up with TRBD1. V shed 4 bases and J 4 bases; nucleotides not matched to a gene: 3. The CDR3 extends over 13 amino acids. The germline CDR1 and CDR2 sequences are SGHRS and YFSETQ. The CDR3 nucleotides read TGCGCCAGCAGCCCGGACAGGGCCACTGAAGCTTTCTTT. Translation gives CASSPDRATEAFF.

The table lists this clone with a few counts. This chain uses TRBV12-3 or TRBV12-4 with TRBJ2-2, with no clear D. The CDR3 runs 13 residues. Trimming stripped 2 bases from V and 6 bases from J, with 7 bases between. CDR3 region: CASSLRLPGELFF. CDR3 DNA sequence: TGTGCCAGCAGTTTACGTCTTCCCGGGGAGCTGTTTTTT.

This clone came up once. The sample carries other DNA sequences with the same CDR3. The V call is TRBV3-1 (or the pseudogene TRBV3-2), the J call TRBJ2-7; D uncertain. CDR3 length: 12 amino acids. Germline CDR1 LGHDT, CDR2 YNNKEL (reference sequence). V was shortened by 1 base and J by 3 bases, with 4 bases between the two germline ends. The CDR3 coding sequence is TGTGCCAGCAGCCAAGTTAGCTACGAGCAGTACTTC. It translates to CASSQVSYEQYF.

The chain combines TRBV4-1 with TRBJ2-5; no reliable D call. The CDR3 has 16 residues. Germline CDR1 MGHRA, CDR2 YSYEKL. The V gene lost 2 bases and the J gene lost 1 base, with 14 bases spanning the gap. The CDR3 DNA reads TGCGCCAGCAGCCAACTAGGTTTCTTTACCCAAGAGACCCAGTACTTC. It specifies CASSQLGFFTQETQYF.

This clone was seen once. V gene TRBV7-9 combines with J gene TRBJ1-1; no clear D gene. V lost 5 bases and J 3 bases, leaving 19 bases between the germline ends. Germline V gene sequence: CDR1 SEHNR, CDR2 FQNEAQ (reference sequence). The CDR3 covers 16 residues. CDR3 in amino acids: CASSPEPVGVYTEAFF. Here the CDR3 DNA reads TGTGCCAGCAGCCCCGAACCGGTCGGGGTCTACACTGAAGCTTTCTTT.

V gene TRBV5-8 combines with J gene TRBJ1-1, with D perhaps matching TRBD1 (6 bases). The CDR3 spans 15 residues. V lost 4 bases and J 0 bases, leaving 13 bases between the germline ends. Germline V CDR1 and CDR2: SGHTS, YDEGEE. As DNA, the CDR3 is TGTGCCAGCAGCAGGGGGGATGGCGTGAACACTGAAGCTTTCTTT. This encodes CASSRGDGVNTEAFF.

The chain employs TRBV27 and TRBJ1-2; TRBD1 aligns across 9 bases. The CDR3 consists of 15 residues. Per germline, CDR1 MNHEY and CDR2 SMNVEV (reference sequence). J lost 8 bases, V lost 3 bases, and 10 bases had no gene match. The chain's CDR3 is CASSFQFKGTGGYTF. The CDR3, as DNA: TGTGCCAGCAGTTTCCAATTTAAGGGGACAGGGGGCTACACCTTC.

V is TRBV28 and J is TRBJ1-4, with TRBD1 matching over 7 bases. The CDR3 sequence is 15 residues long. Germline trimming cut 7 bases from V and 4 bases from J; bases unmatched to any gene: 9. CDR1 and CDR2 (germline): MDHEN, SYDVKM. The CDR3 loop reads CASIDTGALNEKLFF. The CDR3 nucleotides read TGTGCCAGCATTGATACAGGGGCACTTAATGAAAAACTGTTTTTT.

This rearrangement joins TRBV10-3 to TRBJ1-2, with 7 positions matching TRBD1. Per the germline V gene, CDR1 is ENHRY and CDR2 is SYGVKD. After removal of 6 bases from V and 8 bases from J, the junction contained 21 bases not matched to a gene. CDR3 length equals 17 residues. The CDR3 DNA reads as TGTGCCATCAGAACGTCTGGACAGGCCGAGTTTAACGGGGGCTACACCTTC. As protein: CAIRTSGQAEFNGGYTF.

The chain employs TRBV7-6 and TRBJ1-1; possibly TRBD1 for D (5 bases). The CDR3 length is 13 residues. Deletions cut 3 bases from V and 8 bases from J, with 13 bases between. The germline gives CDR1 SGHVS, CDR2 FNYEAQ. DNA of the CDR3: TGTGCCAGCAGCTTGGGACGGGGCCACGAAGCTTTCTTT. Encoded protein: CASSLGRGHEAFF. Based on the CDR3 plus reference TRBV7-6 and TRBJ1-1, the full variable domain is GAGVSQSPRYKVTKRGQDVALRCDPISGHVSLYWYRQALGQGPEFLTYFNYEAQQDKSGLPNDRFSAERPEGSISTLTIQRTEQRDSAMYRCASSLGRGHEAFFGQGTRLTVV.

The rearrangement links TRBV12-3 or TRBV12-4 to TRBJ1-1, with D unresolved. The CDR3 contains 13 residues. V was trimmed by 1 base and J by 1 base, leaving 4 bases between them. CDR3 coding DNA: TGTGCCAGCAGTTTAGGCACGAACACTGAAGCTTTCTTT. Translated, it gives CASSLGTNTEAFF.

The chain employs TRBV2 and TRBJ2-2; D uncertain. The CDR3 consists of 17 residues. V lost 1 base and J lost 1, with 13 bases in between. Germline CDR1 and CDR2: SNHLY and FYNNEI. The CDR3 loop reads CASSEGRLNLNTGELFF. The CDR3 DNA is TGTGCCAGCAGTGAAGGGCGGCTGAACCTGAACACCGGGGAGCTGTTTTTT.

In its sample, this clone was seen once. V and J are TRBV28 and TRBJ1-4; D unclear. V was shortened by 4 bases and J by 0 bases, with 9 bases between the two germline ends. Germline loops: CDR1 MDHEN, CDR2 SYDVKM. The CDR3 consists of 15 residues. The CDR3 DNA is TGTGCCAGCAGTTCCCCTGGAGCAACTAATGAAAAACTGTTTTTT. Residues: CASSSPGATNEKLFF. Full variable domain (missing parts from reference TRBV28 and TRBJ1-4): DVKVTQSSRYLVKRTGEKVFLECVQDMDHENMFWYRQDPGLGLRLIYFSYDVKMKEKGDIPEGYSVSREKKERFSLILESASTNQTSMYLCASSSPGATNEKLFFGSGTQLSVL.